The rows below give T cell receptor beta chains drawn from one sample of a study of blood T cell repertoires in COVID-19. The repertoire was sequenced with immunoSEQ multiplex PCR; TCRdb's copy has only in-frame clones and lacks some. The profile shows roughly 280,000 clones, under 90% of them singletons. The sequenced material came from peripheral blood. The receptors derive from a man aged 50-59 years with acute or convalescent COVID-19. CDR3s include the opening cysteine and the closing phenylalanine or tryptophan. D genes are given only for firm matches. Rows may omit the clone size; those that give it use once, few, many or a size class.

cdr3_aa,cdr3_nt,v_call,j_call,clone_size,d_call
CASSLRGLNTEAFF,TGTGCCAGCAGCTTAAGAGGGCTGAACACTGAAGCTTTCTTT,TRBV7-3,TRBJ1-1,NA,NA
CASALDGGFAGELFF,TGTGCTAGTGCCTTGGACGGGGGGTTCGCCGGGGAGCTGTTTTTT,TRBV12-5,TRBJ2-2,NA,TRBD2
CASSHLGDSYGYTF,TGTGCCAGCAGCCATCTCGGGGACTCCTATGGCTACACCTTC,TRBV14,TRBJ1-2,NA,NA
CASSLAVQRGLDTQYF,TGCGCCAGCAGCTTGGCAGTTCAGCGGGGGTTAGATACGCAGTATTTT,TRBV5-1,TRBJ2-3,NA,TRBD2
CASSYSGGDIQYF,TGTGCCAGCAGTTACTCTGGGGGGGACATTCAGTACTTC,TRBV6-5,TRBJ2-4,NA,TRBD2
CASSEQYRVRSNYGYTF,TGTGCCAGCAGTGAACAGTACAGGGTCCGAAGCAACTATGGCTACACCTTC,TRBV6-1,TRBJ1-2,NA,NA
CASGWGTGGEKLFF,TGTGCTAGTGGCTGGGGGACAGGGGGGGAAAAACTGTTTTTT,TRBV12-5,TRBJ1-4,few,TRBD1
CASSSGTGGPNYGYTF,TGTGCCAGCAGCTCCGGGACAGGGGGCCCCAACTATGGCTACACCTTC,TRBV3-1/TRBV3-2,TRBJ1-2,NA,TRBD1
CASSTGGWNTEAFF,TGTGCCAGTAGTACCGGGGGGTGGAACACTGAAGCTTTCTTT,TRBV19,TRBJ1-1,many,NA
CARAKPEQFF,TGTGCCAGAGCGAAGCCTGAGCAGTTCTTC,TRBV5-4,TRBJ2-1,NA,NA
CASSSEVQGAGRLHF,TGTGCCAGCAGTTCGGAGGTACAGGGGGCTGGAAGGTTGCACTTC,TRBV6-2/TRBV6-3,TRBJ1-2,NA,TRBD1
CASKGQGGGSPLHF,TGTGCCAGCAAGGGACAGGGAGGGGGCTCACCCCTCCACTTT,TRBV27,TRBJ1-6,NA,TRBD1
CASSPGGGGNQPQHF,TGTGCCAGCTCACCCGGGGGTGGTGGCAATCAGCCCCAGCATTTT,TRBV18,TRBJ1-5,NA,NA
CASSSGQGANYGYTF,TGTGCCAGCTCATCGGGACAGGGGGCAAACTATGGCTACACCTTC,TRBV18,TRBJ1-2,NA,TRBD1
CASSFPGTGYGYTF,TGTGCCAGCAGCTTTCCGGGGACAGGATATGGCTACACCTTC,TRBV7-9,TRBJ1-2,NA,TRBD1
CAWSVEVGAWGEQYF,TGTGCCTGGAGTGTGGAGGTCGGCGCCTGGGGTGAGCAGTACTTC,TRBV30,TRBJ2-7,NA,NA
CASSFRGGPDIQYF,TGTGCCAGCAGCTTTCGAGGAGGCCCGGACATTCAGTACTTC,TRBV5-4,TRBJ2-4,NA,NA
CASSLGQGRTEAFF,TGTGCCAGCAGCCTTGGACAGGGGCGCACTGAAGCTTTCTTT,TRBV3-1/TRBV3-2,TRBJ1-1,few,TRBD1
CASSGGGRDTQYF,TGTGCCAGCAGCGGGGGGGGTCGGGATACGCAGTATTTT,TRBV7-2,TRBJ2-3,NA,TRBD2
CAWSVRGGSEAFF,TGTGCCTGGAGTGTACGGGGGGGGTCTGAAGCTTTCTTT,TRBV30,TRBJ1-1,NA,NA
CASSATGGPRGELFF,TGCGCCAGCAGCGCAACCGGGGGGCCGAGAGGGGAGCTGTTTTTT,TRBV5-1,TRBJ2-2,NA,NA
CSASSYRGHMYDGYTF,TGCAGTGCTAGTTCATATCGGGGACATATGTACGATGGCTACACCTTC,TRBV20-1,TRBJ1-2,NA,NA
CASSPGGGRPRDEQYF,TGTGCCAGCAGCCCTGGGGGGGGACGGCCTCGTGACGAGCAGTACTTC,TRBV7-3,TRBJ2-7,once,TRBD2
CASSRGQNSGNTIYF,TGTGCCAGCAGCCGCGGACAAAACTCTGGAAACACCATATATTTT,TRBV4-2,TRBJ1-3,NA,NA
CASSEGLVTDTQYF,TGCGCCAGCAGTGAGGGACTAGTAACAGATACGCAGTATTTT,TRBV5-1,TRBJ2-3,NA,TRBD2
CASSPEGLGHNEQFF,TGTGCCAGCAGCCCAGAGGGACTAGGCCACAATGAGCAGTTCTTC,TRBV3-1/TRBV3-2,TRBJ2-1,NA,TRBD2
CASSIDRLAGGRNTGELFF,TGTGCCAGTAGTATAGATCGACTAGCGGGGGGCAGGAACACCGGGGAGCTGTTTTTT,TRBV19,TRBJ2-2,NA,TRBD2
CASSRAGTNEQFF,TGTGCCAGCTCGCGGGCAGGGACAAATGAGCAGTTCTTC,TRBV18,TRBJ2-1,NA,NA
CASSSYLGQGARVGTDTQYF,TGTGCCAGCAGTTCGTATCTGGGACAGGGGGCGCGGGTCGGCACAGATACGCAGTATTTT,TRBV28,TRBJ2-3,NA,TRBD1
CASSLGTSGGAVKTQYF,TGCGCCAGCAGCCTCGGGACTAGCGGGGGGGCAGTAAAGACCCAGTACTTC,TRBV4-1,TRBJ2-5,once,TRBD2
CASSPDRVTNQPQHF,TGTGCCAGTAGCCCGGACAGGGTTACGAATCAGCCCCAGCATTTT,TRBV19,TRBJ1-5,NA,TRBD1
CATSESGTGGDQPQHF,TGTGCCACCAGTGAGTCCGGGACAGGGGGCGATCAGCCCCAGCATTTT,TRBV24-1,TRBJ1-5,NA,TRBD1
CASSTEVGQTTDTQYF,TGTGCCAGCAGCACCGAGGTGGGACAGACAACAGATACGCAGTATTTT,TRBV9,TRBJ2-3,NA,TRBD1
CASSSGGYNEQFF,TGTGCCAGCAGCTCGGGCGGGTACAATGAGCAGTTCTTC,TRBV7-9,TRBJ2-1,NA,NA
CASSWDSLYEQYF,TGTGCCAGCAGCTGGGACAGCCTCTACGAGCAGTACTTC,TRBV7-9,TRBJ2-7,NA,TRBD1
CAIRADYEQYF,TGTGCCATCAGGGCAGACTACGAGCAGTACTTC,TRBV10-3,TRBJ2-7,NA,NA
CASSLEWPDYTGELFF,TGTGCCAGCAGCTTAGAATGGCCAGACTACACCGGGGAGCTGTTTTTT,TRBV11-1,TRBJ2-2,NA,NA
CSVDATGLGTEAFF,TGCAGCGTAGACGCGACAGGCCTGGGCACTGAAGCTTTCTTT,TRBV29-1,TRBJ1-1,NA,NA
CASSITGFYEQFF,TGTGCCAGTAGTATAACAGGGTTCTATGAGCAGTTCTTC,TRBV19,TRBJ2-1,NA,NA
CSVEDRGQGNYGYTF,TGCAGCGTTGAAGATCGGGGACAGGGGAACTATGGCTACACCTTC,TRBV29-1,TRBJ1-2,NA,TRBD1
CSVEARTSTDTQYF,TGCAGCGTTGAAGCACGGACTAGCACAGATACGCAGTATTTT,TRBV29-1,TRBJ2-3,NA,NA
CASSETGGFYGYTF,TGCGCCAGCAGTGAGACAGGCGGTTTCTATGGCTACACCTTC,TRBV10-2,TRBJ1-2,NA,NA
CASSLGGGAPGNYEQYF,TGTGCCAGCAGCTTGGGTGGTGGGGCCCCAGGGAACTACGAGCAGTACTTC,TRBV5-6,TRBJ2-7,NA,NA
CASSFGTSGHNEQFF,TGTGCCAGCAGCTTTGGGACTAGCGGTCACAATGAGCAGTTCTTC,TRBV14,TRBJ2-1,NA,TRBD2
CASSSAGFIDYTF,TGTGCCAGCAGTTCGGCAGGGTTCATTGACTACACCTTC,TRBV27,TRBJ1-2,NA,NA
CASSLRQGSDTQYF,TGCGCCAGCAGCTTGAGGCAGGGTAGCGATACGCAGTATTTT,TRBV5-1,TRBJ2-3,NA,NA
CASAGGQGSSYEQYF,TGTGCTAGTGCCGGGGGACAGGGGAGCTCGTACGAGCAGTACTTC,TRBV12-5,TRBJ2-7,NA,TRBD1
CASSRDRPKFSEAFF,TGTGCCAGCAGCCGAGACAGGCCGAAGTTCTCTGAAGCTTTCTTT,TRBV14,TRBJ1-1,NA,NA
CASSRPGQGAGGNTIYF,TGTGCCAGCAGCCGGCCGGGACAGGGGGCGGGGGGAAACACCATATATTTT,TRBV4-2,TRBJ1-3,once,TRBD1
CASSLAEQETQYF,TGTGCCAGCAGTCTAGCGGAACAAGAGACCCAGTACTTC,TRBV6-5,TRBJ2-5,NA,TRBD2
CASSQVGGTEAFF,TGTGCCAGCAGCCAAGTAGGGGGAACTGAAGCTTTCTTT,TRBV3-1/TRBV3-2,TRBJ1-1,NA,NA
CASSLGAGGSETQYF,TGTGCCAGCAGTTTAGGAGCGGGGGGATCTGAGACCCAGTACTTC,TRBV27,TRBJ2-5,once,TRBD2
CASSQAGTQETQYF,TGCGCCAGCAGCCAAGCGGGGACCCAAGAGACCCAGTACTTC,TRBV5-1,TRBJ2-5,NA,TRBD2
CAISSFHTGGGQPQHF,TGTGCCATCTCTTCCTTCCATACAGGGGGTGGACAGCCCCAGCATTTT,TRBV19,TRBJ1-5,once,TRBD1
CASSLFWGDSYNSPLHF,TGTGCCAGCAGTTTATTTTGGGGAGACTCCTATAATTCACCCCTCCACTTT,TRBV27,TRBJ1-6,once,NA
CATSDSGQGADTQYF,TGTGCCACCAGTGACTCTGGACAGGGGGCAGATACGCAGTATTTT,TRBV24-1,TRBJ2-3,NA,TRBD1
CASSLSGGEGETQYF,TGCGCCAGCAGCTTATCCGGCGGGGAAGGAGAGACCCAGTACTTC,TRBV5-1,TRBJ2-5,NA,NA
CASSFGGLMNTEAFF,TGTGCCAGCAGCTTTGGAGGACTGATGAACACTGAAGCTTTCTTT,TRBV7-9,TRBJ1-1,NA,NA
CASQNLPTNEKLFF,TGTGCATCCCAAAACCTACCAACTAATGAAAAACTGTTTTTT,TRBV12-2,TRBJ1-4,NA,NA
CASGSTSGGAGTGELFF,TGTGCCAGCGGATCCACCTCAGGGGGCGCGGGCACCGGGGAGCTGTTTTTT,TRBV28,TRBJ2-2,NA,TRBD1